This TCR beta chain appears in the sequencing data of a study of T cell responses to AZD1222 COVID-19 vaccine. Study as a whole: Some second doses came at about 4 weeks and others at about 12 weeks; these were pooled.

The V gene lost 0 bases and the J gene lost 0 bases, with 6 bases spanning the gap. This CDR3 has 15 amino acids. Germline loops: CDR1 SGHRS, CDR2 YFSETQ. Some clones are missing from TCRdb's copy, which holds only in-frame ones; the method was immunoSEQ multiplex PCR. This table holds about 150,000 clones, roughly 90% found once. With regard to this clone: Its target is unknown.

Overall study results and limits: Mostly white British, mostly female donors; authors suggested clonal diversity may be underestimated.

The sequencing used peripheral blood, collected on day 0 of AZD1222 vaccination. This sequence was found in an adult in good health. V gene TRBV5-1 combines with J gene TRBJ2-2; possibly TRBD2 for D (5 bases). In nucleotides, the CDR3 is TGCGCCAGCAGCTTGGGAGGGTCGAACACCGGGGAGCTGTTTTTT. Translating it yields CASSLGGSNTGELFF. The full variable domain, completed using reference TRBV5-1 and TRBJ2-2, is KAGVTQTPRYLIKTRGQQVTLSCSPISGHRSVSWYQQTPGQGLQFLFEYFSETQRNKGNFPGRFSGRQFSNSRSEMNVSTLELGDSALYLCASSLGGSNTGELFFGEGSRLTVL.